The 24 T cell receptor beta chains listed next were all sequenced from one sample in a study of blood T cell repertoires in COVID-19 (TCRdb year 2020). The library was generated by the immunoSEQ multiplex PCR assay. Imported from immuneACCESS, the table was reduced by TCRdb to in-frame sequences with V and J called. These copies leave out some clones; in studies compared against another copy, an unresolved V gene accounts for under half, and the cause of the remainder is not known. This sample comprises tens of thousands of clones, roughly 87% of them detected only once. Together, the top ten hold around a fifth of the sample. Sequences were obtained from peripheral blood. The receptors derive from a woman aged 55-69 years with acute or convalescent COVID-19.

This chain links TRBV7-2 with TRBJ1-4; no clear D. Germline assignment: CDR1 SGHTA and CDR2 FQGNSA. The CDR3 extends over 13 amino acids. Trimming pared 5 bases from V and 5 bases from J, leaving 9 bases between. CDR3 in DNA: TGTGCCAGCAGCAAAGCATTGAATGAAAAACTGTTTTTT. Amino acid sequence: CASSKALNEKLFF.

CDR3 DNA sequence: TGTGCCAGCAGCCAGGGACAGGGAAACGAGCAGTACTTC. Protein product: CASSQGQGNEQYF. The chain recombines TRBV3-1 (or the pseudogene TRBV3-2) with TRBJ2-7; TRBD1 aligns across 9 bases. Germline CDR1 LGHDT, CDR2 YNNKEL (reference sequence). Trimming removed 3 bases from V and 5 bases from J; junction bases left unmatched: 2. CDR3 size: 13 residues.

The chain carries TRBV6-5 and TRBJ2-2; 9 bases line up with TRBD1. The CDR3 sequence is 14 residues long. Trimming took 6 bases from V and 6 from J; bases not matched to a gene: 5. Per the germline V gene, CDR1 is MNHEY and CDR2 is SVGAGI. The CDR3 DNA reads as TGTGCCAGCAGAGCCGGGACAGGGTCCGGGGAGCTGTTTTTT. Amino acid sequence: CASRAGTGSGELFF.

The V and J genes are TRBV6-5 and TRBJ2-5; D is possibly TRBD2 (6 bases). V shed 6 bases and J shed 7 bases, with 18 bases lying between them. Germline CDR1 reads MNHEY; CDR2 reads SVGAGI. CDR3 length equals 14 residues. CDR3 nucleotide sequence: TGTGCCAGCAGCCCGGGACTGGCCGTCGGGACCCAGTACTTC. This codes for CASSPGLAVGTQYF.

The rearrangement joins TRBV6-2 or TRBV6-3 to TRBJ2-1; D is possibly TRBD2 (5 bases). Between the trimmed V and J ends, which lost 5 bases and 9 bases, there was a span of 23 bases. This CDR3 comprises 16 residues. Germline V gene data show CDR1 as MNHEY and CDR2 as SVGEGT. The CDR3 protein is CASSNSTLVGVVEQFF. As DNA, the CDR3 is TGTGCCAGCAGTAATTCTACGCTCGTGGGAGTCGTTGAGCAGTTCTTC.

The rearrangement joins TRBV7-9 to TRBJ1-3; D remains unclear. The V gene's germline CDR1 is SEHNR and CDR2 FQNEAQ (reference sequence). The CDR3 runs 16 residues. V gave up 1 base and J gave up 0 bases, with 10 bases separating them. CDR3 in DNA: TGTGCCAGCAGCTTAGTTCCGATCAGCTCTGGAAACACCATATATTTT. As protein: CASSLVPISSGNTIYF.

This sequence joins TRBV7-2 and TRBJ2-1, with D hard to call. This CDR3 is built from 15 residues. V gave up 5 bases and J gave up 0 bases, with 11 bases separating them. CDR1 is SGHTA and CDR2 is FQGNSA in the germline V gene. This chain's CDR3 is CASSEQVRSYNEQFF. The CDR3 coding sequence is TGTGCCAGCAGCGAGCAGGTTCGCTCCTACAATGAGCAGTTCTTC. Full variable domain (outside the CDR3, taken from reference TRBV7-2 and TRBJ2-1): GAGVSQSPSNKVTEKGKDVELRCDPISGHTALYWYRQSLGQGLEFLIYFQGNSAPDKSGLPSDRFSAERTGGSVSTLTIQRTQQEDSAVYLCASSEQVRSYNEQFFGPGTRLTVL.

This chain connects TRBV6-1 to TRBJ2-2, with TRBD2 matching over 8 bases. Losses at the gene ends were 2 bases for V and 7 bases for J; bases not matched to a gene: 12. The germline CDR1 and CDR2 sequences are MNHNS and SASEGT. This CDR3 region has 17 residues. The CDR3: CASSENLAGGFGGELFF. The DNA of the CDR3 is TGTGCCAGCAGTGAAAATCTTGCGGGGGGTTTCGGCGGGGAGCTGTTTTTT.

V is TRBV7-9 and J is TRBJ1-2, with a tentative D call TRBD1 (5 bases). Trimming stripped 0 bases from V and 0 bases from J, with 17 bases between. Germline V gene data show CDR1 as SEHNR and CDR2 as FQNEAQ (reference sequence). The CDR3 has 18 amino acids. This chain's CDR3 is CASSLARRGISSNYGYTF. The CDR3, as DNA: TGTGCCAGCAGCTTAGCTAGGAGGGGAATTTCTTCTAACTATGGCTACACCTTC.

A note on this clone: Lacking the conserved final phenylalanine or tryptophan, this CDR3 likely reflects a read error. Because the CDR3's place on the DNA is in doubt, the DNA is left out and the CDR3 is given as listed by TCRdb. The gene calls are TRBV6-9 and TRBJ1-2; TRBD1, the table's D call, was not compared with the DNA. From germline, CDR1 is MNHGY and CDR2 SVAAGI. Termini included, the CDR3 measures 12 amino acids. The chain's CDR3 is CASSYPGQNLLQ.

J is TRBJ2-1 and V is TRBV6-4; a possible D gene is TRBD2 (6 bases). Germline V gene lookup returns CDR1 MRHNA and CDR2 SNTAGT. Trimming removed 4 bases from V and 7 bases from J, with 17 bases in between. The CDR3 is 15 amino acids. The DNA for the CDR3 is TGTGCCAGCAGTGCGTGGGAGGCCAGGAGGAATGAGCAGTTCTTC. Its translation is CASSAWEARRNEQFF.

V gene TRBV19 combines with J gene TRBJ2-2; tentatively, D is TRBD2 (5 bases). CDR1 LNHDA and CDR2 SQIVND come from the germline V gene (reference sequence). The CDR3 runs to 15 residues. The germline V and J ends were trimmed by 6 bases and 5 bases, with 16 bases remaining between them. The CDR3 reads CASSFLGRGTGELFF. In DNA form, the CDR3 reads TGTGCCAGTAGCTTTCTGGGTCGAGGGACCGGGGAGCTGTTTTTT.

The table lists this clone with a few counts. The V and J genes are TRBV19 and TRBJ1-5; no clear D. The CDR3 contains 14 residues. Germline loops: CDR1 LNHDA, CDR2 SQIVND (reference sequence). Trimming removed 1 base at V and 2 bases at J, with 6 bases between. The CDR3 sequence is CASSIALGNQPQHF. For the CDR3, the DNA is TGTGCCAGTAGTATAGCTCTAGGCAATCAGCCCCAGCATTTT.

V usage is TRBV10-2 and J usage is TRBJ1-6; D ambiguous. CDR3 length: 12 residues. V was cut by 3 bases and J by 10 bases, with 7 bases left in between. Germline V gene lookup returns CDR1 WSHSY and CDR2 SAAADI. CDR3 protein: CASSEGSSPLHF. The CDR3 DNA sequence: TGCGCCAGCAGTGAAGGGAGCTCACCCCTCCACTTT.

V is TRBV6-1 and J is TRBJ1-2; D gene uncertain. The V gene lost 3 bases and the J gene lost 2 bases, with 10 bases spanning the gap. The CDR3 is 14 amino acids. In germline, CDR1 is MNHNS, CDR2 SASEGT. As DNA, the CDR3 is TGTGCCAGCAGTGAGCGGGAGGCGAACTATGGCTACACCTTC. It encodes CASSEREANYGYTF.

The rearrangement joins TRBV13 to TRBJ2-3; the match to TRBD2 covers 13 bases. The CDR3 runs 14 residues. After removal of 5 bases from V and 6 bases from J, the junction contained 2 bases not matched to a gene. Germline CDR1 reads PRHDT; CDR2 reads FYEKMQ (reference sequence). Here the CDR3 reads CASSLLAGGDTQYF. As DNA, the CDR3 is TGTGCCAGCAGCCTACTAGCGGGGGGGGATACGCAGTATTTT.

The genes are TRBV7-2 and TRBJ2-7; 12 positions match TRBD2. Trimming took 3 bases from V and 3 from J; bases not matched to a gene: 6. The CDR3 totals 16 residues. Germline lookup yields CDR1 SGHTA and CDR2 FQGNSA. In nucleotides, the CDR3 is TGTGCCAGCAGCTTTGCACTAGCGGGGGGCGACTACGAGCAGTACTTC. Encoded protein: CASSFALAGGDYEQYF.

CDR3 in amino acids: CASSDTTGGDSPLHF. In DNA, the CDR3 is TGTGCCAGCAGCGATACGACAGGGGGCGATTCACCCCTCCACTTT. The chain links TRBV7-9 to TRBJ1-6; 10 bases fit TRBD1. Per germline, CDR1 SEHNR and CDR2 FQNEAQ (reference sequence). The CDR3 has 15 residues. Trimming cost V 5 bases and J 8 bases; bases outside gene matches: 6. Full variable domain (remainder filled in from reference TRBV7-9 and TRBJ1-6): DTGVSQNPRHKITKRGQNVTFRCDPISEHNRLYWYRQTLGQGPEFLTYFQNEAQLEKSRLLSDRFSAERPKGSFSTLEIQRTEQGDSAMYLCASSDTTGGDSPLHFGNGTRLTVT.

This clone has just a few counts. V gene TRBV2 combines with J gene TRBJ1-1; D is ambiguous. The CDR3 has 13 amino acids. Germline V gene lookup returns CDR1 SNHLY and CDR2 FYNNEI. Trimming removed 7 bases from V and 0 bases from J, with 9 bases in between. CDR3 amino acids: CASNREMNTEAFF. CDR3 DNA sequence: TGTGCCAGCAATAGAGAAATGAACACTGAAGCTTTCTTT.

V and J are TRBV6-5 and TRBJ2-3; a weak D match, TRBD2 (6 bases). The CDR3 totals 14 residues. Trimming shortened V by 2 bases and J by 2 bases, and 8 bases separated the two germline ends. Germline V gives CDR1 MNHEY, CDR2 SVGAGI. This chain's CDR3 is CASSYRGFTDTQYF. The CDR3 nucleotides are TGTGCCAGCAGTTACCGGGGGTTCACAGATACGCAGTATTTT.

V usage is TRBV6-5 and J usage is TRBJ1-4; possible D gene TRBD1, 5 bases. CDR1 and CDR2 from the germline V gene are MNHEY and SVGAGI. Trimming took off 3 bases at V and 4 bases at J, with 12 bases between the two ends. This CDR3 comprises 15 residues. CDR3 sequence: CASSYITGGNEKLFF. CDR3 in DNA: TGTGCCAGCAGTTATATAACGGGGGGTAATGAAAAACTGTTTTTT.

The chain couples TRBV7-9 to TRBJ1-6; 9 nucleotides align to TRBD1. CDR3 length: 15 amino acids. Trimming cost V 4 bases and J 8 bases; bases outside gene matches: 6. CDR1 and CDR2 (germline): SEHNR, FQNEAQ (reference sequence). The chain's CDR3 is CASSSSGTGYSPLHF. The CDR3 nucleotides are TGTGCCAGCAGCTCCTCGGGGACAGGGTATTCACCCCTCCACTTT.

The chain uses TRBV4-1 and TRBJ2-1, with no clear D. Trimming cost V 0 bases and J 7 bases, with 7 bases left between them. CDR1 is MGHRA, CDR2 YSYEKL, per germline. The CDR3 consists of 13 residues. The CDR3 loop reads CASSQEARNEQFF. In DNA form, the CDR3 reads TGCGCCAGCAGCCAAGAAGCGAGGAATGAGCAGTTCTTC.

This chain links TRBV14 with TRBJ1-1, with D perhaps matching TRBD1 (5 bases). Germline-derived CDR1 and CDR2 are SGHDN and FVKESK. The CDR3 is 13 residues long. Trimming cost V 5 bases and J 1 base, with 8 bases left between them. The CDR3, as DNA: TGTGCCAGCAGCTTAGGACAGAACACTGAAGCTTTCTTT. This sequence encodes CASSLGQNTEAFF.